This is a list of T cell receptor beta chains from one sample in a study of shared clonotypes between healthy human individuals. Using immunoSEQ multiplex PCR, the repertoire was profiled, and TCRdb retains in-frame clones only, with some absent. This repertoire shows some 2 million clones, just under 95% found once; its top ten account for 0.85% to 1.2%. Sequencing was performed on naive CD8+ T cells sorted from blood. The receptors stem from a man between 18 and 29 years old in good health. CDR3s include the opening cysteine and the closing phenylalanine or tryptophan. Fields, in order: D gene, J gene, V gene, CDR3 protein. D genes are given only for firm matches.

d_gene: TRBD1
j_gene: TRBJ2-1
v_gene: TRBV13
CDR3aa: CASSLAGTGDNEQFF

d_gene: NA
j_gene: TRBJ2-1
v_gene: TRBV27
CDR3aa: CASSSTRPGHDYNEQFF

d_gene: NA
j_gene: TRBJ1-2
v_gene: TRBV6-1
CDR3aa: CATFSLPGKDGYTF

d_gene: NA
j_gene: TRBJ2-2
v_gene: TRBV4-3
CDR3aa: CASSFSRNTGELFF

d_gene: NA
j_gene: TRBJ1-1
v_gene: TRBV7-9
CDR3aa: CASDSLFADLPITEAFF

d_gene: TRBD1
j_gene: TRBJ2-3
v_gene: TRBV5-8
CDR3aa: CASSLGDSGADTQYF

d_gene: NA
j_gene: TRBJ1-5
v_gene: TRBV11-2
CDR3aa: CASSLGSISNQPQHF

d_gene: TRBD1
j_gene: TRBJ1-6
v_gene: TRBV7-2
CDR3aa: CASSSTGGAYSPLHF

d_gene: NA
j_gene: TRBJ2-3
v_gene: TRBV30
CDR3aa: CAWMPSVDTQYF

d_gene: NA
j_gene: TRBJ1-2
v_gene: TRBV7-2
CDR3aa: CASTVVGFRMNGYTF

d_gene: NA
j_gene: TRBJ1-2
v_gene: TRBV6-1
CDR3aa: CASSEELIGPRYGYTF

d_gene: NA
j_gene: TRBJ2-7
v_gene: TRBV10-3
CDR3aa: CAISDHLGGQNYYEQYF

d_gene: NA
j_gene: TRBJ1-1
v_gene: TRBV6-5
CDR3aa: CASSYLGGYGEAFF